Listed here are 17 T cell receptor beta chains from one sample, sequenced in a study of blood T cells in healthy people across ages. Sample-barcoded 5' priming and a J-beta primer mix drove a second PCR of about 7 to 11 cycles. Each CDR3 protein is one row after TCRdb ran MiXCR on the 5' RACE reads. The table shows around 670,000 distinct CDR3 sequences, with under 30% occurring only once. The specimen was blood. Receptors were obtained from a woman older than 75 in good health.

The sample holds many counts of this clonotype. The gene calls are TRBV5-5 and TRBJ2-2, with TRBD1 as a possible D gene (6 bases). Trimming shortened V by 3 bases and J by 7 bases, and 10 bases separated the two germline ends. Germline loops: CDR1 SGHKS, CDR2 YYEKEE (reference sequence). There are 13 residues in the CDR3. The CDR3 DNA follows: TGTGCCAGCAGCTCACAGGGTGTCGGGGAGCTGTTTTTT. It codes for CASSSQGVGELFF.

This rearrangement joins TRBV28 to TRBJ2-3; 9 positions match TRBD2. The CDR3 loop spans 16 amino acids. Germline V gene sequence: CDR1 MDHEN, CDR2 SYDVKM. The V and J ends lost 6 bases and 6 bases, in that order; junction bases with no gene match: 13. CDR3 in DNA: TGTGCCAGCAGACCCATGGCGGGAGGGCCCTCCGATACGCAGTATTTT. It yields the protein CASRPMAGGPSDTQYF.

The sample holds many counts of this clonotype. The chain joins TRBV5-1 to TRBJ2-7, with 11 bases aligning to TRBD1. V lost 0 bases, J lost 4 bases, and 12 bases stayed unmatched. The CDR3 extends over 18 amino acids. Germline V CDR1 and CDR2: SGHRS, YFSETQ. CDR3 sequence reads: CASSLAPRTGGAGYEQYF. In nucleotides, the CDR3 is TGCGCCAGCAGCTTGGCCCCGAGGACAGGGGGCGCTGGTTACGAGCAGTACTTC.

The chain recombines TRBV15 with TRBJ2-3, with 8 bases lining up with TRBD1. Germline-derived CDR1 and CDR2 are LNHNV and YYDKDF (reference sequence). This CDR3 has 17 amino acids. V shed 10 bases and J 2 bases; nucleotides not matched to a gene: 17. CDR3 nucleotide sequence: TGTGCCATCAGTAGTACCGACCGGGACAGGAACACAGATACGCAGTATTTT. It codes for CAISSTDRDRNTDTQYF.

This chain uses TRBV2 with TRBJ2-1; 10 nucleotides line up with TRBD2. Germline CDR1 is SNHLY and CDR2 is FYNNEI. The CDR3 is 16 amino acids. V lost 6 bases to trimming and J lost 4 bases; unmatched junction nucleotides: 9. CDR3 in amino acids: CASSRISGGFYNEQFF. In DNA form, the CDR3 reads TGTGCCAGCAGCCGGATTAGCGGGGGGTTTTACAATGAGCAGTTCTTC.

As for this clonotype: This could be a read error, since a much larger clone is one nucleotide away. The chain uses TRBV29-1 and TRBJ2-1, with 11 positions matching TRBD2. Germline CDR1 SQVTM, CDR2 ANQGSEA. CDR3 length: 15 amino acids. With 7 bases clipped from V and 5 bases from J, the junction kept 10 bases outside the gene matches. CDR3 protein: CSEVTSGGLNNEQFF. For the CDR3, the DNA is TGCAGCGAAGTTACTAGCGGGGGACTAAACAATGAGCAGTTCTTC.

This clonotype was recorded many times. The chain combines TRBV7-3 with TRBJ2-1; 8 bases are shared with TRBD1. After removal of 5 bases from V and 5 bases from J, the junction contained 5 bases not matched to a gene. Per the germline V gene, CDR1 is SGHTA and CDR2 is FQGTGA. This CDR3 comprises 14 residues. CDR3 loop: CASSPGGWDNEQFF. CDR3 DNA: TGTGCCAGCAGCCCAGGGGGCTGGGACAATGAGCAGTTCTTC.

The table lists this clonotype with a count of one. The chain combines TRBV5-1 with TRBJ2-3; 11 positions agree with TRBD1. J lost 4 bases, V lost 0 bases, and 7 bases had no gene match. The CDR3 is 17 residues long. Germline CDR1 SGHRS, CDR2 YFSETQ. The CDR3 DNA reads TGCGCCAGCAGCTTGGGAGGGACAGGGGGTCTCGCAGATACGCAGTATTTT. Amino acids: CASSLGGTGGLADTQYF.

This clonotype showed up many times. The chain recombines TRBV4-1 with TRBJ2-1; no firm D call. Germline V CDR1 and CDR2: MGHRA, YSYEKL. The CDR3 extends over 15 amino acids. V was pared by 4 bases and J by 0 bases, with 10 bases between. In DNA form, the CDR3 reads TGCGCCAGCAGCCGAAATCTTGACTCCTACAATGAGCAGTTCTTC. It codes for CASSRNLDSYNEQFF.

This clonotype was detected many times. V is TRBV7-9 and J is TRBJ1-1; TRBD1 matches 9 bases. The J segment lost 5 bases and the V segment lost 6 bases, leaving 10 bases of the junction unmatched. Germline loops: CDR1 SEHNR, CDR2 FQNEAQ (reference sequence). This CDR3 is 15 amino acids long. DNA of the CDR3: TGTGCCAGCAGTACCTCCGGGACAGGGAAAACTGAAGCTTTCTTT. This sequence encodes CASSTSGTGKTEAFF.

For this clonotype: The germline gene is not matched at one end of the junction; a read error may be the cause. The V and J genes are TRBV7-3 and TRBJ1-4; the match to TRBD1 covers 9 bases. CDR3 length: 14 amino acids. CDR1 is SGHTA and CDR2 is FQGTGA in the germline V gene. CDR3 region: CTSSSTGGFEKLFF. In nucleotides, the CDR3 is TGTACCAGCAGCTCTACAGGGGGCTTTGAAAAACTGTTTTTT. The whole variable domain, filled in from reference TRBV7-3 and TRBJ1-4, reads GAGVSQTPSNKVTEKGKYVELRCDPISGHTALYWYRQSLGQGPEFLIYFQGTGAADDSGLPNDRFFAVRPEGSVSTLKIQRTERGDSAVYLCTSSSTGGFEKLFFGSGTQLSVL.

The chain links TRBV7-2 to TRBJ2-1, with TRBD1 matching over 7 bases. Germline V gene data show CDR1 as SGHTA and CDR2 as FQGNSA. The ends lost 5 bases at V and 0 bases at J; junction bases unmatched: 7. The length of the CDR3 is 16 residues. The CDR3: CASSRQGPRSYNEQFF. In DNA form, the CDR3 reads TGTGCCAGCAGCCGACAGGGCCCCCGCTCCTACAATGAGCAGTTCTTC.

This clonotype was picked up many times. V is TRBV5-1 and J is TRBJ2-7; D is possibly TRBD1 (5 bases). This CDR3 contains 12 residues. Trimming took off 2 bases at V and 3 bases at J, with 6 bases between the two ends. Germline V gene lookup returns CDR1 SGHRS and CDR2 YFSETQ. The CDR3 sequence is CASSFRGYEQYF. CDR3 nucleotides: TGCGCCAGCAGCTTTAGGGGCTACGAGCAGTACTTC. Variable domain in full (rest from reference TRBV5-1 and TRBJ2-7): KAGVTQTPRYLIKTRGQQVTLSCSPISGHRSVSWYQQTPGQGLQFLFEYFSETQRNKGNFPGRFSGRQFSNSRSEMNVSTLELGDSALYLCASSFRGYEQYFGPGTRLTVT.

This chain joins TRBV4-1 and TRBJ1-2; tentatively, D is TRBD1 (5 bases). V lost 0 bases to trimming and J lost 3 bases, with 11 bases between them. Germline V gives CDR1 MGHRA, CDR2 YSYEKL. The CDR3 length is 15 residues. CDR3 sequence reads: CASSQDDSRDYGYTF. The DNA for the CDR3 is TGCGCCAGCAGCCAAGATGACAGTAGGGACTATGGCTACACCTTC.

This clonotype was observed a handful of times. A single base separates this from a much larger clone, so it may be a read error. The V call is TRBV10-3, the J call TRBJ2-3, with D hard to call. The CDR3 covers 15 residues. V was cut by 7 bases and J by 2 bases, with 16 bases left in between. CDR1 and CDR2 (germline): ENHRY, SYGVKD. CDR3 nucleotide sequence: TGTGCCATCAAGGAAGGCGAGGCGGACACAGATACGCAGTATTTT. Residues: CAIKEGEADTDTQYF.

This clonotype was recorded at least ten times. The gene calls are TRBV30 and TRBJ1-2, with D possibly matching TRBD1 (6 bases). The germline V and J ends were trimmed by 3 bases and 1 base, with 9 bases remaining between them. The CDR3 is 13 residues long. Germline V gives CDR1 GTSNPN, CDR2 SVGIG (reference sequence). The CDR3 DNA reads as TGTGCCTGGAGCCTACAGGGTAACTATGGCTACACCTTC. Encoded protein: CAWSLQGNYGYTF.

In its sample, this clonotype was seen once. A much larger clonotype is one base distant, so this may be a read error. V is TRBV6-1 and J is TRBJ1-2; the match to TRBD1 covers 7 bases. Germline V lookup: CDR1 MNHNS, CDR2 SASEGT. This CDR3 has 14 amino acids. V gave up 8 bases and J gave up 8 bases; unmatched junction bases: 14. CDR3 loop: CASRPEQGMGGYTF. For the CDR3, the DNA is TGTGCCAGCCGACCGGAACAGGGGATGGGCGGCTACACCTTC.